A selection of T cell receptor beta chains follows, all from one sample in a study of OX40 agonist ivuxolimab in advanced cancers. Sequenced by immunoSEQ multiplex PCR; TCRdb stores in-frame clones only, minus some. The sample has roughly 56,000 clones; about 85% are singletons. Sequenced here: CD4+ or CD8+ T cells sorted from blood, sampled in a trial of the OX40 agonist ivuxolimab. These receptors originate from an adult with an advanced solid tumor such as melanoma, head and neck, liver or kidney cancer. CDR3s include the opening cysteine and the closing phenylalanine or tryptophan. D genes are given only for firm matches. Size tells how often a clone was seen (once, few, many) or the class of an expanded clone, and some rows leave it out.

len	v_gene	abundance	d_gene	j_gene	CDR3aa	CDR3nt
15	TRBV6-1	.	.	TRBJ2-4	CASSVGILAKNIQYF	TGTGCCAGCAGTGTAGGCATTCTAGCCAAAAACATTCAGTACTTC
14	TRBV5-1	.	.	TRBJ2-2	CASSQPTGTGELFF	TGCGCCAGCAGCCAACCGACGGGGACCGGGGAGCTGTTTTTT
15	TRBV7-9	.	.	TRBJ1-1	CASTLGWLPNTEAFF	TGTGCCAGCACCTTAGGATGGCTGCCGAACACTGAAGCTTTCTTT
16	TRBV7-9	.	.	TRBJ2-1	CASSPKGHKSYNEQFF	TGTGCCAGCAGCCCCAAGGGGCACAAATCCTACAATGAGCAGTTCTTC
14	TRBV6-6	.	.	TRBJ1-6	CASSSIGTSSPLHF	TGTGCCAGCAGTTCAATAGGCACTAGTTCACCCCTCCACTTT
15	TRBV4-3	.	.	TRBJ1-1	CASSQDPVLNTEAFF	TGCGCCAGCAGCCAAGATCCGGTTTTGAACACTGAAGCTTTCTTT
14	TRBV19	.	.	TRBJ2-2	CASSPSANTGELFF	TGTGCCAGTAGCCCAAGCGCGAACACCGGGGAGCTGTTTTTT
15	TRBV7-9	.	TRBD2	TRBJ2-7	CASSSGTSGDYEQYF	TGTGCCAGCAGCTCCGGGACTAGCGGTGACTACGAGCAGTACTTC
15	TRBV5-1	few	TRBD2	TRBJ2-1	CASSLGLAGHNEQFF	TGCGCCAGCAGCTTGGGACTAGCGGGACACAATGAGCAGTTCTTC
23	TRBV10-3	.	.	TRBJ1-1	CAISGTKGGGLPPESELFDKAFF	TGTGCCATCAGTGGAACCAAAGGGGGGGGCTTGCCACCGGAATCTGAACTTTTCGATAAAGCTTTCTTT
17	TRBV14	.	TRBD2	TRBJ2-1	CASSPLLTSGDFNEQFF	TGTGCCAGCAGCCCCCTTCTGACTAGCGGAGATTTCAATGAGCAGTTCTTC
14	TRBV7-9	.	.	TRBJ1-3	CASITPQAGNTIYF	TGTGCCAGCATCACCCCGCAGGCTGGAAACACCATATATTTT
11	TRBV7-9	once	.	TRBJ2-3	CASSFPDTQYF	TGTGCCAGCAGCTTTCCAGATACGCAGTATTTT
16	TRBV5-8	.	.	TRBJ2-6	CASSAIVRVGANVLTF	TGTGCCAGCAGCGCCATTGTCAGGGTAGGGGCCAACGTCCTGACTTTC
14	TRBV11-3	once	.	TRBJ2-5	CASSGSDTGETQYF	TGTGCCAGCAGCGGTAGCGACACCGGAGAGACCCAGTACTTC
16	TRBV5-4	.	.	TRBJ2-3	CASSLDRAGSTDTQYF	TGTGCCAGCAGCTTGGATAGGGCGGGGAGCACAGATACGCAGTATTTT
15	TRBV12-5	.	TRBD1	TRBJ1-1	CASGLNRGGSTEAFF	TGTGCTAGTGGTTTGAACAGGGGCGGCAGCACTGAAGCTTTCTTT
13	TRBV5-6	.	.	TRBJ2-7	CASRDWGTHEQYF	TGTGCCAGCAGGGATTGGGGCACGCACGAGCAGTACTTC
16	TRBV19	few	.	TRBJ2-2	CASSIDPLSVRGELFF	TGTGCCAGTAGTATAGATCCCCTCTCCGTCAGGGGGGAGCTGTTTTTT
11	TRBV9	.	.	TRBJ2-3	CASSRGDTQYF	TGTGCCAGCAGCCGGGGGGATACGCAGTATTTT
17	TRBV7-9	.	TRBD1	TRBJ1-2	CASSSEAGQGFYYGYTF	TGTGCCAGCAGCTCTGAGGCGGGACAGGGGTTTTACTATGGCTACACCTTC
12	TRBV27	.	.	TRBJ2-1	CASSLWAVEQFF	TGTGCCAGCAGTTTATGGGCGGTTGAGCAGTTCTTC
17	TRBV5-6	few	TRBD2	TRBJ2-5	CASSLDLAGVGQETQYF	TGTGCCAGCAGCTTGGATCTAGCGGGAGTAGGGCAAGAGACCCAGTACTTC
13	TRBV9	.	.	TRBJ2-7	CASSDGTSYEQYF	TGTGCCAGCAGCGACGGGACAAGCTACGAGCAGTACTTC
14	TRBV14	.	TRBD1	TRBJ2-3	CASSLQGAQDTQYF	TGTGCCAGCAGCCTTCAGGGGGCTCAAGATACGCAGTATTTT
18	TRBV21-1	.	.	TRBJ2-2	CASSIPRYGSQDPGELFF	TGTGCCAGCAGCATACCCCGGTACGGTAGCCAAGACCCCGGGGAGCTGTTTTTT
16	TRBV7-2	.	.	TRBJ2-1	CASSLERLSSYNEQFF	TGTGCCAGCAGCTTAGAGCGGCTTAGCTCCTACAATGAGCAGTTCTTC
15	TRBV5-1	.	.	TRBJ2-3	CASSQGEGPTDTQYF	TGCGCCAGCAGTCAGGGGGAGGGCCCCACAGATACGCAGTATTTT
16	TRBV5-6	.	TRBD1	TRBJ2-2	CASSYYRDRGTGELFF	TGTGCCAGCAGCTATTACCGGGACAGGGGGACCGGGGAGCTGTTTTTT
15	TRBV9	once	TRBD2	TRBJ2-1	CASSDGTSFIHEQFF	TGTGCCAGCAGCGATGGGACTAGTTTCATCCATGAGCAGTTCTTC
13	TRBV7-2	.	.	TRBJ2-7	CASSLGDMYEQYF	TGTGCCAGCAGCTTAGGGGACATGTACGAGCAGTACTTC
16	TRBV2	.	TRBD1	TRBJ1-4	CASSRDRANRNEKLFF	TGTGCCAGCAGTAGGGACAGGGCCAACCGTAATGAAAAACTGTTTTTT
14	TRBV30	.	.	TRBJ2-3	CAWSVLRHADTQYF	TGTGCCTGGAGTGTTTTACGGCACGCAGATACGCAGTATTTT
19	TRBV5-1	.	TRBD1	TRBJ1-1	CASSLKVGRTGKMNTEAFF	TGCGCCAGCAGCTTGAAAGTGGGTAGGACAGGGAAAATGAACACTGAAGCTTTCTTT
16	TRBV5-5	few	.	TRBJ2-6	CASSLLGGAGANVLTF	TGTGCCAGCAGCTTGCTTGGAGGAGCCGGGGCCAACGTCCTGACTTTC
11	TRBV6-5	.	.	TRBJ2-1	CASRLVNEQFF	TGTGCCAGCAGACTAGTTAATGAGCAGTTCTTC
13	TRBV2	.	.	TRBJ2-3	CASGDVVTDTQYF	TGTGCCAGCGGGGACGTCGTCACAGATACGCAGTATTTT
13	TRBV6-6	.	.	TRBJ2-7	CASIQGDSYEQYF	TGTGCCAGCATTCAGGGAGACTCCTACGAGCAGTACTTC
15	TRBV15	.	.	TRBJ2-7	CATSDAPGRAYEQYF	TGTGCCACCAGCGACGCACCGGGACGGGCCTACGAGCAGTACTTC
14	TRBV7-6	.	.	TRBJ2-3	CASSVGVITDTQYF	TGTGCCAGCAGCGTAGGGGTGATCACAGATACGCAGTATTTT
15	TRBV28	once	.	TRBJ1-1	CASSRPTAMNTEAFF	TGTGCCAGCAGCCGCCCGACGGCTATGAACACTGAAGCTTTCTTT
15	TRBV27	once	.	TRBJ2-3	CASSLEGAHTDTQYF	TGTGCCAGCAGTTTGGAGGGGGCCCACACAGATACGCAGTATTTT
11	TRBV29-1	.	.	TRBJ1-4	CSVNFNEKLFF	TGCAGCGTTAACTTTAATGAAAAACTGTTTTTT
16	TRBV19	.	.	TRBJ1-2	CASYPGAGEILYGYTF	TGTGCCAGCTACCCGGGGGCAGGCGAGATTCTCTATGGCTACACCTTC
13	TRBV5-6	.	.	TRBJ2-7	CASSLGRTGEQYF	TGTGCCAGCAGCTTAGGCAGAACGGGGGAGCAGTACTTC
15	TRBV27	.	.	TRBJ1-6	CASSHREGSYSPLHF	TGTGCCAGCAGTCACCGGGAGGGGAGTTATTCACCCCTCCACTTT
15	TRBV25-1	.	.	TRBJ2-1	CASSEGTSRDNEQFF	TGTGCCAGCAGTGAAGGCACTAGCCGTGACAATGAGCAGTTCTTC
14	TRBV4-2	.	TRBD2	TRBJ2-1	CASSQPGLVNEQFF	TGTGCCAGCAGCCAACCCGGACTAGTGAATGAGCAGTTCTTC
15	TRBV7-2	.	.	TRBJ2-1	CASSLGVLVNNEQFF	TGTGCCAGCAGCTTAGGTGTGCTAGTAAACAATGAGCAGTTCTTC
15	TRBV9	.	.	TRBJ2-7	CASSVGTGLNYEQYF	TGTGCCAGCAGCGTAGGGACCGGCCTGAACTACGAGCAGTACTTC
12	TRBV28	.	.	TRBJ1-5	CASSWGDQPQHF	TGTGCCAGCAGTTGGGGAGATCAGCCCCAGCATTTT
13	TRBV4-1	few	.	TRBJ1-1	CASSQESGIGAFF	TGCGCCAGCAGCCAAGAATCCGGGATCGGAGCTTTCTTT
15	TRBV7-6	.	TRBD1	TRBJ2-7	CASSDRTGSSYEQYF	TGTGCCAGCAGCGACCGGACAGGGAGCTCCTACGAGCAGTACTTC
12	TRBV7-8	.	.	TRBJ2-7	CASSPLRYEQYF	TGTGCCAGCAGCCCCCTCCGATACGAGCAGTACTTC